The rows below give T cell receptor beta chains drawn from one sample of a study of blood T cell repertoires in COVID-19. Clones were sequenced by immunoSEQ multiplex PCR, and TCRdb holds only the in-frame ones, with some missing. The repertoire holds 180,000 or so clones, with around 87% as singletons. Sequenced: peripheral blood. The receptor source for this set is a man younger than 35 with acute or convalescent COVID-19. Each CDR3 is given with its conserved first and last residue.

TRBV2,CASHLDRGRQPQHF
TRBV10-1,CASSESGVLTEAFF
TRBV19,CASTGGPAPGELFF
TRBV6-5,CASSYSSRGAGYTF
TRBV3-1/TRBV3-2,CASSQVGTSYNEQFF
TRBV3-1/TRBV3-2,CASRWGVGTEAFF
TRBV28,CASSAHGPSNQPQHF
TRBV2,CASRQVGAFF
TRBV13,CASSLEDTGELFF
TRBV10-1,CASSDPGTGVNAGELFF
TRBV3-1/TRBV3-2,CASSARVNTEAFF
TRBV5-6,CASSRDYGYTF
TRBV2,CASGAGNTF
TRBV4-2,CASSQAAGNNSPLHF
TRBV5-1,CASSLDSVQAFF
TRBV21-1,CASALVNTIYF
TRBV19,CASSIGGQRQETQYF
TRBV2,CASRGTGAYEQYF
TRBV18,CASSLIEGALSYNEQFF
TRBV19,CASSAVTGASNSPLHF
TRBV12-3/TRBV12-4,CASSFGGNTEAFF
TRBV7-3,CASSPRGTGNSPLHF
TRBV27,CASTGRGSGANVLTF
TRBV6-5,CASSRKGTGAYEQYF
TRBV7-9,CASSFSLAGVSDTQYF
TRBV6-1,CASSEGGYTGELFF
TRBV30,CAWRVFQPGQTRAFF
TRBV5-8,CASSLASLPKSYEQYF
TRBV10-3,CAISERQLNTEAFF
TRBV19,CASSQIDKNYGYTF
TRBV18,CASSPKQGTDTQYF
TRBV4-2,CASSQVVTSTDTQYF
TRBV2,CASSVLTGKKRETQYF
TRBV9,CASSVSLGGGGNTIYF
TRBV6-1,CASSEGTGRVYF
TRBV4-1,CASSRPDRDSGNTIYF
TRBV20-1,CSARVKYGYTF
TRBV2,CASSAQALNYGYTF
TRBV19,CASGKGQGMTGELFF
TRBV3-1/TRBV3-2,CASSLSDPTGVGEKLFF
TRBV6-6,CASTYRDRGEKLFF